This TCR beta chain was observed in a study of shared clonotypes between healthy human individuals. The germline gives CDR1 MNHNY, CDR2 SVGAGI (reference sequence). Losses at the gene ends were 5 bases for V and 14 bases for J; bases not matched to a gene: 7. CDR3 size: 11 residues. Only in-frame clones appear in the TCRdb table, and some are missing; sequencing was by immunoSEQ multiplex PCR. The sample has just over 2,000,000 clones; 90% to 95% are singletons. The clonotype was recovered from a man aged 18-30 years in good health. Sequencing was performed on naive CD4+ T cells sorted from blood. Subset in this sample: CD45RA+ positively selected. The rearrangement joins TRBV6-6 to TRBJ1-2, with TRBD1 matching 8 bases. The CDR3 loop reads CASSKQGGWTF. CDR3 DNA sequence: TGTGCCAGCAGTAAACAGGGGGGATGGACCTTC.